This T cell receptor beta chain was obtained from a study of a mutant IDH1 vaccine in newly diagnosed glioma (dated by TCRdb to about 2021). A note on the overall study: Vaccination began 4-6 weeks after radiotherapy alone, or alongside temozolomide cycles in the chemotherapy-containing groups. The approximately 30 treated patients were approximately 62% male and around 40% female, with a mean age of around 40 years. Prior to enrollment, standard therapy consisting of radiotherapy alone, temozolomide alone, or radiochemotherapy with temozolomide had been administered to patients, with the combination being received by most patients. The week-35 safety follow-up took place at visit V12, and the week-47 end of study took place at visit V13. Peripheral blood was drawn at six visits: V03 (baseline), V05, V07, V10, V12 and V13. For exploratory analyses, about 25 treated patients had longitudinal TCRB deep sequencing done wherever samples were available.

Broader findings and caveats from the paper: The authors stated that sample limitations prevented analyses of patient blood samples from being reproduced. Across multiple MHC alleles, vaccine-induced immune responses were seen in 90% to 95% of patients. Pseudoprogression appeared unrelated to alterations in the top peripheral T cell clonotypes detected by TCRB sequencing. Availability determined which PBMC samples were chosen for TCRB deep sequencing.

The library was built by means of the immunoSEQ multiplex PCR assay. Rearranged TCR beta chain sequences were amplified with the hsTCRB Kit following the manufacturer's protocol. TCRB libraries were sequenced on an Illumina MiSeq. The authors processed their data as follows. The kit vendor's proprietary platform handled demultiplexing, trimming and gene mapping. TCRdb obtained this table from immuneACCESS and retained in-frame rearrangements with V and J assigned. These tables miss some clones; where compared with another copy, unresolved V genes account for less than half of the shortfall, and the remainder is unexplained. Clonal size and the V and J genes are those of that table, whereas D and trimming came from the DNA. The sample table shows more than 10,000 clones, and around 80% are seen once. Approximately 4.1% of the sample goes to the ten largest clones. Concerning this clone: Its antigen is currently not known. No much larger clonotype is one base removed from it; base qualities were not supplied.

Including cysteine and phenylalanine, the CDR3 has 13 amino acids. The entry retains the CDR3 DNA only, 39 bases that are in frame from base 1. Reading the germline V gene (reference sequence) gives CDR1 LNHDA and CDR2 SQIVND. Relative to germline, V is 5 bases shorter and J is 10 bases shorter, with 14 bases between their ends. Sample time point, as interpreted from the label and publication: week 47, end of study. A 20-mer mutant IDH1 peptide at 300 micrograms in Montanide made up each vaccine dose, which was injected subcutaneously together with topical imiquimod. Across visits V03 through V10, patients got a total of eight vaccinations, given in weeks 1, 3, 5, 7, 11, 15, 19 and 23. All donors had newly diagnosed IDH1-mutant astrocytomas of WHO grade 3 or 4 that showed loss of nuclear ATRX. The samples were drawn from NOA16, a multicentre, single-arm, open-label phase I trial in Germany that tested a mutant IDH1 peptide vaccine in humans for the first time. Genomic DNA for TCRB sequencing was isolated from EDTA blood with the DNeasy Blood and Tissue Kit.

The rearranged chain carries TRBV19 and TRBJ1-4; the D gene cannot be resolved reliably. This receptor was identified in a woman aged 40-49 years with glioma. This sample comprised PBMCs, obtained from a glioma patient whose treatment included an IDH1 peptide vaccine. The encoded CDR3 is CASSGPGEGKLFF. The nucleotides are TGTGCCAGTAGTGGCCCCGGCGAAGGAAAACTGTTTTTT.